One sample yielded the 5 T cell receptor beta chains listed below, sequenced in a study of blood T cell repertoires in COVID-19. The assay was immunoSEQ multiplex PCR, and TCRdb's table has in-frame clones only and misses some. This table has fewer than 300,000 clones, roughly 90% appearing once. Material for sequencing was peripheral blood. The origin of the receptors is a woman in her 30s with COVID-19, enrolled during active disease.

The V call is TRBV27, the J call TRBJ1-5, with 7 bases fitting TRBD1. CDR1 MNHEY and CDR2 SMNVEV come from the germline V gene (reference sequence). The CDR3 loop spans 13 amino acids. Trimming at V came to 11 bases and at J to 4 bases, leaving 8 bases not matched to a gene. DNA of the CDR3: TGTGCCGCCTCGACAGGGCTTAATCAGCCCCAGCATTTT. This gives the protein CAASTGLNQPQHF.

Points on this clone: The same CDR3 is also encoded by other DNA sequences in this sample. The genes are TRBV29-1 and TRBJ1-1; no reliable D call. Trimming cost V 5 bases and J 1 base, with 2 bases left between them. This CDR3 is built from 10 residues. The germline gives CDR1 SQVTM, CDR2 ANQGSEA. The CDR3 DNA sequence: TGCAGCGTTCGGAACACTGAAGCTTTCTTT. Its protein product is CSVRNTEAFF.

This clone occurred once. The chain recombines TRBV6-6 with TRBJ1-1; weak D call: TRBD1 (6 bases). Deletions cut 5 bases from V and 4 bases from J, with 17 bases between. The V gene's germline CDR1 is MNHNY and CDR2 SVGAGI (reference sequence). The CDR3 spans 15 residues. CDR3 amino acids: CASSLSYRESTEAFF. CDR3 bases: TGTGCCAGCAGTCTGTCGTACAGGGAAAGCACTGAAGCTTTCTTT.

Points on this clone: The junction and the germline gene differ at one end; a read error may be behind it. The chain carries TRBV3-1 (or the pseudogene TRBV3-2) and TRBJ1-2; D perhaps matches TRBD1 (5 bases). The germline CDR1 and CDR2 sequences are LGHDT and YNNKEL (reference sequence). The CDR3 spans 14 residues. The CDR3 sequence is CASSQPGLLGPVAF. CDR3 bases: TGTGCCAGCAGCCAACCCGGACTATTGGGACCCGTAGCCTTC.

This clone was counted a single time. This sequence joins TRBV18 and TRBJ1-2; weak D call: TRBD1 (6 bases). The CDR3 sequence is 13 residues long. CDR1 KGHSH and CDR2 LQKENI come from the germline V gene. V was clipped by 3 bases and J by 8 bases, with 13 bases between them. The CDR3 reads CASSPADRRGYTF. Written as DNA, the CDR3 is TGTGCCAGCTCACCCGCGGACAGAAGAGGCTACACCTTC.